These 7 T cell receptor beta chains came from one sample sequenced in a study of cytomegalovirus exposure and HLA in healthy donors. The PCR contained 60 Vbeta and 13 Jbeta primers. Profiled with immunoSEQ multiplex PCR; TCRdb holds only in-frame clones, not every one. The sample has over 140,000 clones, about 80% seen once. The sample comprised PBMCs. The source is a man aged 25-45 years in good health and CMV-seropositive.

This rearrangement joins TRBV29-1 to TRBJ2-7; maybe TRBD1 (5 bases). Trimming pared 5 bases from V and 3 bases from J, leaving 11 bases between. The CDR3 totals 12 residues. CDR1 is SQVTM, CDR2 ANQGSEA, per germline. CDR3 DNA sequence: TGCAGCGTTAAACGGCAGGGCTACGAGCAGTACTTC. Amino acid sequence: CSVKRQGYEQYF.

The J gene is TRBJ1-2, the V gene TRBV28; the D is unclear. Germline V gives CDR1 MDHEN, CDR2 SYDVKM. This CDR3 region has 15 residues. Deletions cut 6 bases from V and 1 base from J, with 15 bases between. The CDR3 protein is CASSPPQPVNYGYTF. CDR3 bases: TGTGCCAGCAGCCCCCCACAGCCTGTTAACTATGGCTACACCTTC.

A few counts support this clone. The chain's CDR3 is CAWGDRAGLTGELFF. In DNA form, the CDR3 reads TGTGCCTGGGGAGACAGGGCAGGACTTACCGGGGAGCTGTTTTTT. The chain is built from TRBV30 and TRBJ2-2, with 7 bases aligning to TRBD1. V trimming: 5 bases; J trimming: 5 bases; junction bases outside the gene matches: 11. Germline CDR1 GTSNPN, CDR2 SVGIG (reference sequence). The CDR3 extends over 15 amino acids.

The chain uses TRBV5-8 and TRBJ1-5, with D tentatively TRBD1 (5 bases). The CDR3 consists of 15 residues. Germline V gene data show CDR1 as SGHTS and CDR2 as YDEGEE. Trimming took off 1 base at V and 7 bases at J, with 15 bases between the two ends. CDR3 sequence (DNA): TGTGCCAGCAGCTTGAACTCGGCAGGGATACAGCCCCAGCATTTT. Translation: CASSLNSAGIQPQHF.

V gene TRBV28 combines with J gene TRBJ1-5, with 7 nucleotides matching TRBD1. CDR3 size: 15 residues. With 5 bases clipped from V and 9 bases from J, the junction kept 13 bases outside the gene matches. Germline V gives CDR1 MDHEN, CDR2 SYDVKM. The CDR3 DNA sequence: TGTGCCAGCAGTCTACCGACAGGGCTGGTGGGGCCCCAGCATTTT. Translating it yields CASSLPTGLVGPQHF.

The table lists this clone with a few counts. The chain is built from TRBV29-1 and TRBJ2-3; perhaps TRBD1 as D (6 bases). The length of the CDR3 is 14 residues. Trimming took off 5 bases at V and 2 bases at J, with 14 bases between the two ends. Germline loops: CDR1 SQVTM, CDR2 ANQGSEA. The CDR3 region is CSVTTGMLTDTQYF. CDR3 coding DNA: TGCAGCGTTACCACAGGGATGCTCACAGATACGCAGTATTTT.

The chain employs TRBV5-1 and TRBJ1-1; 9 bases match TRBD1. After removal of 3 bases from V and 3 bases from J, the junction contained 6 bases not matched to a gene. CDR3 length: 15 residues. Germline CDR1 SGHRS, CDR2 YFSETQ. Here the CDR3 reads CASSYYRGRDTEAFF. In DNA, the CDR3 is TGCGCCAGCAGCTACTACAGGGGGCGCGACACTGAAGCTTTCTTT.